This record concerns one TCR beta chain sequence. As yet, its antigen is unknown. The CDR3 is 13 amino acids. Trimming removed 2 bases from V and 7 bases from J, with 12 bases in between. In germline, CDR1 is SGHAT, CDR2 FQNNGV. The sample originates from a study of cytomegalovirus exposure and HLA in healthy donors. General observations from the study: A later analysis reportedly found fewer N-insertions in an Asian-associated ancestry cluster than the roughly 680-donor mean. After further analysis at a later stage, 16,951 TCR beta sequences were associated with HLA alleles at 0.05 false discovery rate. When analyzed later, a missense DCLRE1C variant was found to be linked to TCR beta V- and J-gene trimming. Common viral pathogens were later found to be apparently linked to several of the most significant clusters.

Primers for the PCR totalled 60 Vbeta and 13 Jbeta. The table came from immunoSEQ multiplex PCR; TCRdb's copy has only in-frame clones and leaves some out. The sample consists of approximately 150,000 clones, over 70% of them appearing once. This TCR was recovered from a male donor in good health and CMV-seropositive. Sequencing input: PBMCs. This chain links TRBV11-2 with TRBJ2-7, with D possibly matching TRBD1 (5 bases). The CDR3 DNA sequence: TGTGCCAGCAGCTTACAGGGATTTGGAGAGCAGTACTTC. Protein product: CASSLQGFGEQYF.